The T cell receptor (beta chain) under discussion was sequenced for a study of response to subunit inactivated influenza vaccine. A remark on this clonotype: Its target is not known.

Germline assignment: CDR1 MNHEY and CDR2 SVGAGI. V dropped 2 bases and J dropped 0; count of bases not matched to a gene: 3. The CDR3 has 15 residues. TCRdb processed the RT-PCR reads anew with MiXCR; each CDR3 protein has one entry. The data contain about 610,000 distinct CDR3 sequences, around 15% of them seen just once; the ten biggest clones take up around 10%. Study conclusions and caveats: The authors suggested that few new T cells are recruited per seasonal influenza vaccination.

This TCR was sampled from a man in his fifties who received an inactivated influenza vaccine. The chain is built from TRBV6-5 and TRBJ2-7; 8 nucleotides match TRBD2. Sequencing used PBMCs from blood, obtained 12 days after vaccination. This CDR3 reads CASSYASGPSYEQYF. The DNA of the CDR3 is TGTGCCAGCAGTTACGCTAGCGGGCCCTCCTACGAGCAGTACTTC.